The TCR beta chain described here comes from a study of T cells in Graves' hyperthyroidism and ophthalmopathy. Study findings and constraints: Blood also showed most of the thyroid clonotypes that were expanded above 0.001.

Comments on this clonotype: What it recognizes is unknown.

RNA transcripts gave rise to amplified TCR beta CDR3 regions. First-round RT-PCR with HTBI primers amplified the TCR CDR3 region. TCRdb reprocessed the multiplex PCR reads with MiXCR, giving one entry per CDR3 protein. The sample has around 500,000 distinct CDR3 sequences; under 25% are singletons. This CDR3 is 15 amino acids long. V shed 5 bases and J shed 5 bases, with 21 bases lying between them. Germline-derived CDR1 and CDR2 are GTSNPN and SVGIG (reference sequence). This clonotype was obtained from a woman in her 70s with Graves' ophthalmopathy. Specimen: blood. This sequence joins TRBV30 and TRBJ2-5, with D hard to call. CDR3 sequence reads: CAWDGGPSRFETQYF. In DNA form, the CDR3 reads TGTGCCTGGGACGGTGGACCCAGCAGGTTCGAGACCCAGTACTTC.